The 27 T cell receptor beta chains reported below all come from one sample, sequenced in a study of CD4 and CD8 cells across lung adenocarcinoma regions. TCRdb re-called the PCR reads through MiXCR, storing one row per CDR3 protein. The sample consists of approximately 12,000 distinct CDR3 sequences, approximately 57% of them appearing once. The sample consisted of CD8+ T cells from the center of a lung tumor. The receptors were sampled from a female donor with lung adenocarcinoma. The CD4 and CD8 labels of this study may be unreliable.

This clonotype has a handful of counts. The rearrangement uses TRBV6-1 and TRBJ2-2, with 9 bases matching TRBD1. This CDR3 spans 17 amino acids. From germline, CDR1 is MNHNS and CDR2 SASEGT. V lost 4 bases, J lost 16 bases, and 22 bases stayed unmatched. This CDR3 is CASSVGRGQGVTGAQFF. In DNA, the CDR3 is TGTGCCAGCAGTGTTGGTCGGGGACAGGGAGTCACAGGGGCGCAGTTTTTT.

The table lists this clonotype with a few counts. The rearrangement uses TRBV10-1 and TRBJ2-2; D is uncertain. Germline CDR1 WNHNN, CDR2 SYGVQD (reference sequence). The V end was cut by 0 bases, the J end by 0 bases, with 8 bases between. This CDR3 is built from 16 residues. In DNA form, the CDR3 reads TGCGCCAGCAGTGAGTCGAAGAGACCGAACACCGGGGAGCTGTTTTTT. Protein sequence: CASSESKRPNTGELFF.

The rearrangement joins TRBV6-1 to TRBJ2-1, with 10 bases lining up with TRBD2. In germline, CDR1 is MNHNS, CDR2 SASEGT. There are 15 residues in the CDR3. Trimming at V came to 7 bases and at J to 7 bases, leaving 10 bases not matched to a gene. The CDR3 DNA reads TGTGCCAGCACCCTAAGCGGGAGGGAAACTAATGAGCAGTTCTTC. Its translation is CASTLSGRETNEQFF.

The chain uses TRBV6-1 and TRBJ1-4, with 8 nucleotides matching TRBD1. The V gene's germline CDR1 is MNHNS and CDR2 SASEGT. The CDR3 covers 14 residues. V lost 6 bases to trimming and J lost 4 bases; unmatched junction nucleotides: 4. CDR3 loop: CASRAGGLNEKLFF. CDR3 nucleotide sequence: TGTGCCAGCAGGGCAGGGGGCCTTAATGAAAAACTGTTTTTT.

The V and J genes are TRBV6-1 and TRBJ2-1; D gene unclear. The CDR3 is 14 residues long. Germline V gene sequence: CDR1 MNHNS, CDR2 SASEGT. The V gene lost 7 bases and the J gene lost 6 bases, with 16 bases spanning the gap. CDR3: CASNSRVSPNEQFF. CDR3 sequence (DNA): TGTGCCAGCAACTCCCGGGTCTCGCCCAATGAGCAGTTCTTC.

This chain joins TRBV6-5 and TRBJ2-5, with 8 bases lining up with TRBD1. The DNA end lines up better with TRBJ2-7; the J call may be wrong. Germline loops: CDR1 MNHEY, CDR2 SVGAGI. This CDR3 comprises 15 residues. The CDR3 spells CASSYGTGSTYEQYF. The CDR3 DNA is TGTGCCAGCAGTTACGGGACAGGATCTACCTACGAGCAGTACTTC.

This clonotype was counted ten times or more. The chain has TRBV27 and TRBJ2-5, with 14 bases fitting TRBD2. Matching the DNA end better, TRBJ2-7 makes the J call doubtful. The CDR3 extends over 14 amino acids. CDR1 MNHEY and CDR2 SMNVEV come from the germline V gene (reference sequence). CDR3 nucleotide sequence: TGTGCCAGCAGTGGGACTAGCGGGGGCTACGAGCAGTACTTC. Protein sequence: CASSGTSGGYEQYF.

This clonotype was counted at least ten times. V and J are TRBV4-2 and TRBJ2-5, with 8 nucleotides matching TRBD2. This CDR3 comprises 14 residues. The trim removed 4 bases at V and 5 bases at J, leaving 6 bases unmatched. Germline V gene data show CDR1 as LGHNA and CDR2 as YNFKEQ. In nucleotides, the CDR3 is TGTGCCAGCAGCCCTATAGCGGGGCAGGAGACCCAGTACTTC. Amino acids: CASSPIAGQETQYF.

The rearrangement uses TRBV15 and TRBJ2-5; tentatively, D is TRBD1 or TRBD2 (5 bases each). CDR3 length: 16 residues. The V end was cut by 1 base, the J end by 1 base, with 13 bases between. Germline assignment: CDR1 LNHNV and CDR2 YYDKDF (reference sequence). CDR3: CATSRASPGPQETQYF. Here the CDR3 DNA reads TGTGCCACCAGCAGAGCTTCGCCGGGACCCCAAGAGACCCAGTACTTC.

V gene TRBV6-5 combines with J gene TRBJ2-3; tentatively, D is TRBD2 (5 bases). Per the germline V gene, CDR1 is MNHEY and CDR2 is SVGAGI. Deletions cut 3 bases from V and 6 bases from J, with 13 bases between. The length of the CDR3 is 14 residues. The chain's CDR3 is CASSYGLGRDTQYF. CDR3 nucleotide sequence: TGTGCCAGCAGTTATGGACTGGGCCGGGATACGCAGTATTTT.

This chain links TRBV6-1 with TRBJ1-1; a weak D match, TRBD1 (5 bases). This CDR3 has 14 amino acids. V lost 2 bases to trimming and J lost 5 bases, with 12 bases between them. Germline CDR1 MNHNS, CDR2 SASEGT. The CDR3 protein is CASSEPGLGTEAFF. The CDR3 nucleotides are TGTGCCAGCAGTGAACCGGGGCTGGGGACTGAAGCTTTCTTT.

V usage is TRBV4-1 and J usage is TRBJ2-5, with TRBD1 matching 11 bases. The DNA end favors TRBJ2-7, so the J call may be wrong. Germline loops: CDR1 MGHRA, CDR2 YSYEKL. This CDR3 has 18 amino acids. This chain's CDR3 is CASSPKGAGQGALYEQYF. Written as DNA, the CDR3 is TGCGCCAGCAGCCCTAAAGGAGCCGGACAGGGGGCTTTGTACGAGCAGTACTTC.

This chain joins TRBV6-1 and TRBJ2-3, with TRBD2 as a possible D gene (6 bases). Germline-derived CDR1 and CDR2 are MNHNS and SASEGT. This CDR3 spans 13 amino acids. V was clipped by 7 bases and J by 6 bases, with 14 bases between them. CDR3 in DNA: TGTGCCAGCACCCCAGGGCGGGGCGATACGCAGTATTTT. It yields the protein CASTPGRGDTQYF.

By sample share, this clonotype is medium-sized. The rearrangement links TRBV4-2 to TRBJ2-3; D remains unclear. V shed 6 bases and J shed 7 bases, with 11 bases lying between them. The germline V gene encodes CDR1 LGHNA and CDR2 YNFKEQ. The CDR3 totals 12 residues. CDR3 sequence (DNA): TGTGCCAGCAGTCCGGGCTCCTATACGCAGTATTTT. This gives the protein CASSPGSYTQYF.

This clonotype was found a few times. The genes are TRBV3-1 and TRBJ2-5; D is uncertain. Between the trimmed V and J ends, which lost 0 bases and 2 bases, there was a span of 13 bases. Germline V CDR1 and CDR2: LGHDT, YNNKEL (reference sequence). The CDR3 loop spans 16 amino acids. The CDR3 here is CASSQDFGSRQETQYF. The CDR3 region has the DNA TGTGCCAGCAGCCAAGATTTTGGTTCCCGACAAGAGACCCAGTACTTC.

The V call is TRBV6-1, the J call TRBJ2-7; the D is unclear. The CDR3 totals 14 residues. V lost 1 base, J lost 2 bases, and 9 bases lay in between. Per the germline V gene, CDR1 is MNHNS and CDR2 is SASEGT. In nucleotides, the CDR3 is TGTGCCAGCAGTGAAGAACCTACTCCCTACGAGCAGTACTTC. This sequence encodes CASSEEPTPYEQYF.

This clonotype appeared a few times. J is TRBJ2-1 and V is TRBV10-1; D gene uncertain. Looked up from germline, CDR1 is WNHNN and CDR2 is SYGVQD (reference sequence). The CDR3 is 14 amino acids. The V end was cut by 0 bases, the J end by 9 bases, with 12 bases between. The CDR3 loop is CASSESTAQPEQFF. The DNA for the CDR3 is TGCGCCAGCAGTGAGTCGACTGCCCAACCTGAGCAGTTCTTC.

The genes are TRBV27 and TRBJ1-4; TRBD1 might be the D (5 bases). Germline V lookup: CDR1 MNHEY, CDR2 SMNVEV (reference sequence). The CDR3 runs to 17 residues. The V and J ends lost 3 bases and 0 bases respectively, with 14 bases between them. CDR3 in amino acids: CASSFIGAPATNEKLFF. The CDR3 DNA reads as TGTGCCAGCAGTTTCATTGGGGCACCGGCAACTAATGAAAAACTGTTTTTT.

This clonotype appeared a few times. The rearrangement uses TRBV7-2 and TRBJ2-1, with 11 bases lining up with TRBD2. CDR3 length: 15 amino acids. CDR1 is SGHTA and CDR2 is FQGNSA in the germline V gene. V shed 3 bases and J 7 bases; nucleotides not matched to a gene: 5. The CDR3 nucleotides read TGTGCCAGCAGCTTCTTTAGCGGGAGGGAAAATGAGCAGTTCTTC. This translates into CASSFFSGRENEQFF.

This clonotype is termed large. This sequence joins TRBV6-5 and TRBJ1-1; tentatively, D is TRBD1 (6 bases). Trimming pared 6 bases from V and 3 bases from J, leaving 11 bases between. This CDR3 has 13 residues. Germline V gene lookup returns CDR1 MNHEY and CDR2 SVGAGI. Here the CDR3 reads CASSLTGHTEAFF. CDR3 coding DNA: TGTGCCAGCAGCTTGACAGGCCACACTGAAGCTTTCTTT.

With regard to this clonotype: At one end the junction does not follow the germline gene, possibly because of a read error. The chain joins TRBV12-3 or TRBV12-4 to TRBJ2-5; D remains ambiguous. This CDR3 is 14 amino acids long. CDR3 sequence: CASSQARSKETQYF. CDR3 nucleotides: TGTGCCAGCAGCCAGGCGCGCAGCAAAGAGACCCAGTATTTC.

This clonotype is medium-sized (0.01 to 0.1%) by share. The V gene is TRBV27, the J gene TRBJ2-3; D possibly corresponds to TRBD2 (6 bases). V lost 2 bases and J 0 bases, leaving 21 bases between the germline ends. The V gene's germline CDR1 is MNHEY and CDR2 SMNVEV (reference sequence). The CDR3 sequence is 19 residues long. The CDR3, as DNA: TGTGCCAGCAGTTTAACCGTCTGGGTGCGCGGGACTAGCACAGATACGCAGTATTTT. Its protein is CASSLTVWVRGTSTDTQYF.

This clonotype occurred a few times. The chain couples TRBV6-1 to TRBJ2-5, with D maybe TRBD1 (5 bases). Trimming shortened V by 6 bases and J by 4 bases, and 12 bases separated the two germline ends. Germline V gene sequence: CDR1 MNHNS, CDR2 SASEGT. CDR3 length equals 13 residues. The CDR3 region is CASRRGAGETQYF. For the CDR3, the DNA is TGTGCCAGCAGACGTGGGGCAGGAGAGACCCAGTACTTC.

This clonotype was counted at least ten times. The chain joins TRBV6-1 to TRBJ2-5; a possible D gene is TRBD1 (5 bases). CDR1 is MNHNS and CDR2 is SASEGT in the germline V gene. The CDR3 covers 14 residues. V was cut by 0 bases and J by 7 bases, with 12 bases left in between. The CDR3 loop is CASSEAPQQGTQYF. Here the CDR3 DNA reads TGTGCCAGCAGTGAAGCGCCCCAGCAGGGGACCCAGTACTTC.

The V call is TRBV6-5, the J call TRBJ2-4, with TRBD2 identical over 7 bases. CDR3 length: 16 amino acids. Germline V lookup: CDR1 MNHEY, CDR2 SVGAGI. After removal of 8 bases from V and 5 bases from J, the junction contained 15 bases not matched to a gene. CDR3 coding DNA: TGTGCCAGCGCTTACTCGGGGGGTGTTGACCAAAACATTCAGTACTTC. This translates into CASAYSGGVDQNIQYF.

This clonotype turned up a few times. The chain is built from TRBV27 and TRBJ2-1, with 11 positions matching TRBD2. The J call may be faulty, since TRBJ2-7 better matches the DNA end. The CDR3 covers 16 residues. Germline V gives CDR1 MNHEY, CDR2 SMNVEV (reference sequence). DNA for the CDR3: TGTGCCAGCAGTGTCACCGGGACTAGCGGAATCTACGAGCAGTACTTC. Translated, it gives CASSVTGTSGIYEQYF.

CDR3 loop: CASSLLAGDTQYF. The CDR3 DNA reads as TGTGCCAGCAGTTTACTAGCGGGAGATACGCAGTATTTT. The rearrangement joins TRBV27 to TRBJ2-3, with 8 bases fitting TRBD2. The CDR3 contains 13 residues. Germline V gene lookup returns CDR1 MNHEY and CDR2 SMNVEV (reference sequence). With 2 bases clipped from V and 5 bases from J, the junction kept 0 bases outside the gene matches.